This TCR beta chain was recovered during a study of preoperative IRX-2 immunotherapy in early breast cancer. Profiling relied on immunoSEQ multiplex PCR, and the TCRdb table lists in-frame clones only, not all of them. The data show 15,000 to 25,000 clones, with 85% seen just once and roughly 1.2% held by the top ten. Treatment indicated: preoperative locoregional IRX-2 cytokine immunotherapy. Patients received preoperative, locoregional IRX-2 cytokine immunotherapy in a phase Ib study. The germline V and J ends were trimmed by 6 bases and 2 bases, with 13 bases remaining between them. Germline CDR1 reads MDHEN; CDR2 reads SYDVKM. CDR3 length equals 14 residues.

The clonotype originates from a human donor with breast cancer. The specimen comprised lymph node tissue, sampled after IRX-2 immunotherapy. The J gene is TRBJ1-2, the V gene TRBV28, with a weak D call TRBD1 (5 bases). The CDR3 bases are TGTGCCAGCAGCACCGGGACGCGGAACTATGGCTACACCTTC. Protein sequence: CASSTGTRNYGYTF.